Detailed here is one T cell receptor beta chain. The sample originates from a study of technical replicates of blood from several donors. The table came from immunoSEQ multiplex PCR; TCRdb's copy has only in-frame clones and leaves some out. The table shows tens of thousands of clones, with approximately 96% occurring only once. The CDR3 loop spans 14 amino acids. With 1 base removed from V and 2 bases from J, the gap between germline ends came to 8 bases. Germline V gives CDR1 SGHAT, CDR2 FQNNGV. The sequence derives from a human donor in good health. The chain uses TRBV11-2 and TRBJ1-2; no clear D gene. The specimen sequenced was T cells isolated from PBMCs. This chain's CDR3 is CASSLVQSNYGYTF. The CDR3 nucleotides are TGTGCCAGCAGCTTAGTTCAGTCAAACTATGGCTACACCTTC.